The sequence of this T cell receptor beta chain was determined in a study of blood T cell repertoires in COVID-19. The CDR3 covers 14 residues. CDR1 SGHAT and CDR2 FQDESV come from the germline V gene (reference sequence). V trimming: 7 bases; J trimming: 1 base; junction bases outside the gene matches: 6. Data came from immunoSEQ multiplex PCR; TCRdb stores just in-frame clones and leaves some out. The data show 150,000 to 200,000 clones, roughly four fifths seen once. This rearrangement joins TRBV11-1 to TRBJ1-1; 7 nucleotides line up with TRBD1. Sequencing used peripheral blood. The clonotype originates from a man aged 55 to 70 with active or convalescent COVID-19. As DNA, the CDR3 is TGTGCCAGCACACCGGACAGGAGGAACACTGAAGCTTTCTTT. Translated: CASTPDRRNTEAFF.